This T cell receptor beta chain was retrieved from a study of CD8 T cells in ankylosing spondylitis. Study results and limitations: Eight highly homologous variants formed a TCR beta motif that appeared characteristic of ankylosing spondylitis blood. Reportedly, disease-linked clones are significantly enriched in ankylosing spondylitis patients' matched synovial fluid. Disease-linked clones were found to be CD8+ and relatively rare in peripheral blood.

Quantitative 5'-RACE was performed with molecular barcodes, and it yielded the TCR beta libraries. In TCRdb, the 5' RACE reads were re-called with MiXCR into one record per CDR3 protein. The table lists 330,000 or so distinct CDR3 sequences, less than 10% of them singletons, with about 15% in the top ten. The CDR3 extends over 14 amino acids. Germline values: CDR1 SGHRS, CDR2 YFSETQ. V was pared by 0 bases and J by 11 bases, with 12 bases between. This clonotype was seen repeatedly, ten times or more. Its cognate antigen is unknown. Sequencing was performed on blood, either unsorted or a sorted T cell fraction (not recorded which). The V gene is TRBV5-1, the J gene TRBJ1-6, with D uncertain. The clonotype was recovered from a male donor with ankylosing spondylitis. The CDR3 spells CASSLEGIPAPLHF. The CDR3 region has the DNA TGCGCCAGCAGCTTGGAGGGCATTCCCGCACCCCTCCACTTT.